Shown below are 6 T cell receptor beta chains from a single sample sequenced in a study of patients and donors after allogeneic stem cell transplantation. MiXCR, run by TCRdb on the RT-PCR reads, gives a single entry per CDR3 protein. This sample yields over 25,000 distinct CDR3 sequences, of which about 37% are seen a single time; around 80% belongs to the top ten. The sample was blood, either unsorted or a sorted T cell fraction (not recorded which). The receptor set was obtained from a human donor who was either an allogeneic HSCT recipient or a stem cell or donor lymphocyte infusion donor (not recorded which). It is not recorded whose cells these are; they may come from a transplant donor.

The CDR3 coding sequence is TGTGCCAGCAGCTTAGTACTACCAGGCGTGGATGGCTACACCTTC. Translating it yields CASSLVLPGVDGYTF. The rearrangement joins TRBV7-9 to TRBJ1-2; D gene unclear. Deletions cut 1 base from V and 6 bases from J, with 15 bases between. The CDR3 has 15 amino acids. The germline V gene encodes CDR1 SEHNR and CDR2 FQNEAQ (reference sequence).

Only a few counts were recorded for this clonotype. The gene calls are TRBV7-2 and TRBJ2-5; 8 positions agree with TRBD1. This CDR3 contains 13 residues. Germline trimming cut 5 bases from V and 5 bases from J; bases unmatched to any gene: 4. The V gene's germline CDR1 is SGHTA and CDR2 FQGNSA. The chain's CDR3 is CASSKTGDETQYF. In DNA form, the CDR3 reads TGTGCCAGCAGCAAGACAGGGGATGAGACCCAGTACTTC.

This sequence joins TRBV11-2 and TRBJ2-1, with D unresolved. V lost 5 bases and J 9 bases, leaving 8 bases between the germline ends. Germline assignment: CDR1 SGHAT and CDR2 FQNNGV. The CDR3 runs to 11 residues. The CDR3 DNA sequence: TGTGCCAGCAGCCCCGTTACTGAGCAGTTCTTC. Translation: CASSPVTEQFF.

As DNA, the CDR3 is TGTGCCAGCACCGGCGGGCTAGCGGACAATGAGCAGTTCTTC. Translation: CASTGGLADNEQFF. The chain joins TRBV7-9 to TRBJ2-1; 7 bases are shared with TRBD2. V shed 7 bases and J 5 bases; nucleotides not matched to a gene: 8. Germline-derived CDR1 and CDR2 are SEHNR and FQNEAQ (reference sequence). The CDR3 is 14 residues long.

The chain uses TRBV7-9 and TRBJ1-1; D not certain. The CDR3 sequence is 14 residues long. The germline V and J ends were trimmed by 8 bases and 0 bases, with 13 bases remaining between them. Per germline, CDR1 SEHNR and CDR2 FQNEAQ (reference sequence). CDR3 sequence: CASGLPGMNTEAFF. The CDR3 DNA reads TGTGCCAGCGGCCTCCCGGGGATGAACACTGAAGCTTTCTTT. The full variable domain, rest sourced from reference TRBV7-9 and TRBJ1-1, is DTGVSQNPRHKITKRGQNVTFRCDPISEHNRLYWYRQTLGQGPEFLTYFQNEAQLEKSRLLSDRFSAERPKGSFSTLEIQRTEQGDSAMYLCASGLPGMNTEAFFGQGTRLTVV.

This clonotype was seen just once. This rearrangement joins TRBV20-1 to TRBJ2-1; 11 bases map to TRBD2. Germline CDR1 and CDR2: DFQATT and SNEGSKA (reference sequence). The CDR3 covers 15 residues. After removal of 3 bases from V and 3 bases from J, the junction contained 4 bases not matched to a gene. CDR3 protein: CSARILAGGYNEQFF. The CDR3 nucleotides read TGCAGTGCTAGGATCCTAGCGGGAGGCTACAATGAGCAGTTCTTC.